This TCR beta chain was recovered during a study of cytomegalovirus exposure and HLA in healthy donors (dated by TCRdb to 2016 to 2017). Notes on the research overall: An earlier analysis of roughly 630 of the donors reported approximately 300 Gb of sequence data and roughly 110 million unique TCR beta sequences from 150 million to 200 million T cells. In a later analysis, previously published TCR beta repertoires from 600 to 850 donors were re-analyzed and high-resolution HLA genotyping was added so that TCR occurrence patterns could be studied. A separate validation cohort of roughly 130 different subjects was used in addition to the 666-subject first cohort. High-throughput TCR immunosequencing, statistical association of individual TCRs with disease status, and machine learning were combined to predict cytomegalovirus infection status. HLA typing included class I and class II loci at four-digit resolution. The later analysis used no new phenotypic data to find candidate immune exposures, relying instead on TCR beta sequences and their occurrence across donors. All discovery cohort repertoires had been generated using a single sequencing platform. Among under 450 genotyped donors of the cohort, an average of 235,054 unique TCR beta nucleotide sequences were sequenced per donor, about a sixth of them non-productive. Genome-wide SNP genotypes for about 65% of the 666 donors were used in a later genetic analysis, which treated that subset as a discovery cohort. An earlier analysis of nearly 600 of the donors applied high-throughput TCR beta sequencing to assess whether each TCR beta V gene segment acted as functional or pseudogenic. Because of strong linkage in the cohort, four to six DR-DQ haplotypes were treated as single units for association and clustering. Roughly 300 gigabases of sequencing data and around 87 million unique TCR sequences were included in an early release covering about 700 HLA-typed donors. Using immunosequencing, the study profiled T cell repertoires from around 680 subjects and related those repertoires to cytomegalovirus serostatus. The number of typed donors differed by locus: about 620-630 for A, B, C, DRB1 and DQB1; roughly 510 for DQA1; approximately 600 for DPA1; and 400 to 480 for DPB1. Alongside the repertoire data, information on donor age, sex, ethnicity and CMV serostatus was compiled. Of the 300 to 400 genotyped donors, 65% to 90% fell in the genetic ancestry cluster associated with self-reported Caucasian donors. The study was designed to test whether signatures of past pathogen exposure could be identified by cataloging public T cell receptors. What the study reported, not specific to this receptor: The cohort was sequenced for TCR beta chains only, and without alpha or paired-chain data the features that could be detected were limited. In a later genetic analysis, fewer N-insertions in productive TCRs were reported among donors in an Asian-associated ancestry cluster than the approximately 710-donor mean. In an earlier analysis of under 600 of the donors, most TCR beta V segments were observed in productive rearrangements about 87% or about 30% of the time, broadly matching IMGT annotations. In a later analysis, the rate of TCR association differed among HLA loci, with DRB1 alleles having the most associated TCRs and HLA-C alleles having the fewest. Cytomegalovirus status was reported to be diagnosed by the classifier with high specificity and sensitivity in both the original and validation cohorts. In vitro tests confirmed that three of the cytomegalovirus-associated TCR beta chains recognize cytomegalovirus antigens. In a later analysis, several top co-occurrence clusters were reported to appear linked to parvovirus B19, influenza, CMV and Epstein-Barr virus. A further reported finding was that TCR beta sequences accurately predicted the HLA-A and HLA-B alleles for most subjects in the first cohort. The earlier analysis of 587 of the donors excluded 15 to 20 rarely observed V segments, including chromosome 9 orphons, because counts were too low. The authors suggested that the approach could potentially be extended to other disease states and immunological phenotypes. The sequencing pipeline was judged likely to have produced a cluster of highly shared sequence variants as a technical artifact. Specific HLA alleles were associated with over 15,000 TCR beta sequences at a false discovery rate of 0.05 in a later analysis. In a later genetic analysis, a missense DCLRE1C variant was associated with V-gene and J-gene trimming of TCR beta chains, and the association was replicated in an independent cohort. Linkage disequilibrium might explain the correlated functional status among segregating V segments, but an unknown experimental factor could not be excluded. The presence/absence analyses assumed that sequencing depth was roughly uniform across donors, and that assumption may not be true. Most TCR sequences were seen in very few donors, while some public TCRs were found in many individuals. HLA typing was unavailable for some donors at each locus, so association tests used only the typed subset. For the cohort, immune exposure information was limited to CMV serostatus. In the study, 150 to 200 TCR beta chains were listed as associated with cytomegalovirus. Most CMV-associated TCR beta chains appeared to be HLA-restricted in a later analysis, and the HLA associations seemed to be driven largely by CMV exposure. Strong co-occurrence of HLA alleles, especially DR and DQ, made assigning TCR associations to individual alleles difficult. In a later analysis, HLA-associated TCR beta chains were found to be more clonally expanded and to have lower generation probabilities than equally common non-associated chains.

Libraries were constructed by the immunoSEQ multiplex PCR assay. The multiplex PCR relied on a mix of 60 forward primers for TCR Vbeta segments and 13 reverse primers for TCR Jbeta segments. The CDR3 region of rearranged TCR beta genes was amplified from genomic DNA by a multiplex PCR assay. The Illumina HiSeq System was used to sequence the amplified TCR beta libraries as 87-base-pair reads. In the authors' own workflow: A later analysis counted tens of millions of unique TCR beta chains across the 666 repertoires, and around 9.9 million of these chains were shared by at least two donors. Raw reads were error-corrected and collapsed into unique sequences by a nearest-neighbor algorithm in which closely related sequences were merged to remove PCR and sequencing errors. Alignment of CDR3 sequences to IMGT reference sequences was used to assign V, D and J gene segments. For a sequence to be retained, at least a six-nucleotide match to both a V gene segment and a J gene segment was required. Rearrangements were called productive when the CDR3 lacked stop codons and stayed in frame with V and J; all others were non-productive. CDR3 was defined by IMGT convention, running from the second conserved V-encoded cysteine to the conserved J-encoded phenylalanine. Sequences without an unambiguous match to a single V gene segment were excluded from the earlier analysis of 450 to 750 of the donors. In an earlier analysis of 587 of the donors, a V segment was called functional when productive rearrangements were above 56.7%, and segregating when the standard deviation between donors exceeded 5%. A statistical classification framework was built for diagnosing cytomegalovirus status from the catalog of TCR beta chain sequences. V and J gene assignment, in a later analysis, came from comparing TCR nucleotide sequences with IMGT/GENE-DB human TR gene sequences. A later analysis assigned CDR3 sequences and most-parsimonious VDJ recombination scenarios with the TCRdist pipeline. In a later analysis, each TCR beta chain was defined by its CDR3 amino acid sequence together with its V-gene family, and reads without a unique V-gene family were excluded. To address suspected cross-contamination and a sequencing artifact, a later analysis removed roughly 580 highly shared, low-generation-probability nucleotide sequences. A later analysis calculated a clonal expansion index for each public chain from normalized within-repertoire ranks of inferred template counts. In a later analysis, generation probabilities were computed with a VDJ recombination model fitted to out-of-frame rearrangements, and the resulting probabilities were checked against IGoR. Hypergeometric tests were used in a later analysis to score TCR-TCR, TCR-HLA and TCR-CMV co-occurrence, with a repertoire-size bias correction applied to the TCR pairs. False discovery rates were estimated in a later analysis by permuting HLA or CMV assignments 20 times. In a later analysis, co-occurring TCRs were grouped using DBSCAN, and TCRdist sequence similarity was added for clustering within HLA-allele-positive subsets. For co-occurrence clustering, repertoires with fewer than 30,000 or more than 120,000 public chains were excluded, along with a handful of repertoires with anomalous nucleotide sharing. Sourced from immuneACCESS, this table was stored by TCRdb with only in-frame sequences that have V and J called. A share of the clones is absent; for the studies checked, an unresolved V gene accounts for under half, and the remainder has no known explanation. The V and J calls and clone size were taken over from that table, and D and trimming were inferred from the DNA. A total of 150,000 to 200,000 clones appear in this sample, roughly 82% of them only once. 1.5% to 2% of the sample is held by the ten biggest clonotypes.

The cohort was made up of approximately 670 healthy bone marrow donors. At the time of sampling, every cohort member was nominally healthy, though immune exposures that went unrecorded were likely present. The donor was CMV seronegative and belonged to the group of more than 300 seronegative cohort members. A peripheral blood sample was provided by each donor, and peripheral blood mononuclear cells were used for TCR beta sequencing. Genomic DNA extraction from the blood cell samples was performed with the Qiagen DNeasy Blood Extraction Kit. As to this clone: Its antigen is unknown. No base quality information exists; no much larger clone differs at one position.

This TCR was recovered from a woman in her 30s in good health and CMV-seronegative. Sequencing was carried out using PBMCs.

The bases read TGTGCCAGCAGCTCAGGCTACAGGGGGCAGGACGAGCAGTACTTC. The translation is CASSSGYRGQDEQYF. Rearrangement joined TRBV5-6 to TRBJ2-7, and 9 junction bases match TRBD1. The junction shows trimming of 3 bases on V and 5 bases on J, and the gene matches do not reach 9 bases of it. For CDR1 and CDR2, the germline V gene lists SGHDT and YYEEEE. The CDR3 starts with the cysteine, ends with the phenylalanine, and has 15 residues. Just CDR3 DNA is preserved here, 45 bases in frame from base 1.